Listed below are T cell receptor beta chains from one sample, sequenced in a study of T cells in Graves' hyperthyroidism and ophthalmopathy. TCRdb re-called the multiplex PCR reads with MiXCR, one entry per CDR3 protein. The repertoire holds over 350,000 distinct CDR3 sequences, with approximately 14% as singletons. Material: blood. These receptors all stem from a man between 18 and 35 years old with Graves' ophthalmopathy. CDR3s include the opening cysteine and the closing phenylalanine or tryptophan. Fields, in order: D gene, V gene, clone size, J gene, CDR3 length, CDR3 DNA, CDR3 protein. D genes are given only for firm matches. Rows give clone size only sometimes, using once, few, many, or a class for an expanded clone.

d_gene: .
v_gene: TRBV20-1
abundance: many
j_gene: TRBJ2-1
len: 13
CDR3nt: TGCAGTGCTAGACCGACAGCTCCCGATGAGCAGTTCTTC
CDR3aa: CSARPTAPDEQFF

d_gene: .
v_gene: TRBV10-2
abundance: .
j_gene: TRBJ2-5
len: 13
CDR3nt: TGCGCCAGCAGTGAGTTTAGCGGAGGTGCCCAGTACTTC
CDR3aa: CASSEFSGGAQYF

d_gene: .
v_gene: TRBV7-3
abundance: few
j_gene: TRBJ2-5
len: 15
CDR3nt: TGTGCCAGCTCCCTAGGGGGGGCACCCCAAGAGACCCAGTACTTC
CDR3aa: CASSLGGAPQETQYF

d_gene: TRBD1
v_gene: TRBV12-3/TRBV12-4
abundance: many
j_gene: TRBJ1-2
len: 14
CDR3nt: TGTGCCAGCAGTCCTAGGGCCAGGGGGGATGGCTACACCTTC
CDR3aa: CASSPRARGDGYTF

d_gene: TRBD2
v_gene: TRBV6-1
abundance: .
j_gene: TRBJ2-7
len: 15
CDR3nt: TGTGCCAGCACTGCTGGAAGCGGGAATACCTACGAGCAGTACTTC
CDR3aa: CASTAGSGNTYEQYF

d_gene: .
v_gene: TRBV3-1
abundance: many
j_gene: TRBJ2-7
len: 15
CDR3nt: TGTGCCAGCAGCCAAGTCGCGGCCAGCTCCTACGAGCAGTACTTC
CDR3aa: CASSQVAASSYEQYF

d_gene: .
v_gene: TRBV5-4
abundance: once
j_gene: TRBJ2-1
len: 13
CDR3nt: TGTGCCAGCTTTGGGGGGCTCTACAATGAGCAGTTCTTC
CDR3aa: CASFGGLYNEQFF

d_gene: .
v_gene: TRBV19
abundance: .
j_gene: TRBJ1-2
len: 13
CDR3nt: TGTGCCAGTAGTATCGCCAGGAGGGAGGGCTACACCTTC
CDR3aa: CASSIARREGYTF

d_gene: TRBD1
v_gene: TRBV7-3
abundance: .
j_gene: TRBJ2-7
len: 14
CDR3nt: TGTGCCAGCAGCTTAACCAGGGGGCAATACGAGCAGTACTTC
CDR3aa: CASSLTRGQYEQYF

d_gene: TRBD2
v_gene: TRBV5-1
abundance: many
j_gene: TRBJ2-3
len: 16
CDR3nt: TGCGCCAGCAGCTCTGGGACTAATCCCAACACAGATACGCAGTATTTT
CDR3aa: CASSSGTNPNTDTQYF

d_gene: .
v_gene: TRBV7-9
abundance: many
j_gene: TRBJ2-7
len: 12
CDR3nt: TGTGCCGGGGGGGCGGGAGCCTACGAGCAGTACTTC
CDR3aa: CAGGAGAYEQYF

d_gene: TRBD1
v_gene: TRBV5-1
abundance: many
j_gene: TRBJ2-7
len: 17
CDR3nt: TGCGCCAGCAGCTCCCTAAGACCGGGACAGGGGAACTACGAGCAGTACTTC
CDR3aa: CASSSLRPGQGNYEQYF

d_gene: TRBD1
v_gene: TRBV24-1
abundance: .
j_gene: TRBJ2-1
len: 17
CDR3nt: TGTGCCACCAGTGACCAAACAGGGGAGCCCCTTTACAATGAGCAGTTCTTC
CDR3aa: CATSDQTGEPLYNEQFF

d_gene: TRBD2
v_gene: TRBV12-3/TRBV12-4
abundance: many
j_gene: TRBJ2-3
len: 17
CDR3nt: TGTGCCAGCAGTTTCCCCTGGGGGGGGAAAGAAACAGATACGCAGTATTTT
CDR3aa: CASSFPWGGKETDTQYF

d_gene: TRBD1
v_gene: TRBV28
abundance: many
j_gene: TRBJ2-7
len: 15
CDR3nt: TGTGCCAGCAGTTCCCCCGGGACAGGAGGGGACGAGCAGTACTTC
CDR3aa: CASSSPGTGGDEQYF

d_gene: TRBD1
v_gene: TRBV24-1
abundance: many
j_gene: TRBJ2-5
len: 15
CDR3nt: TGTGCCACCAGTGACGGACAGGGTATAGTTGAGACCCAGTACTTC
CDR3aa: CATSDGQGIVETQYF

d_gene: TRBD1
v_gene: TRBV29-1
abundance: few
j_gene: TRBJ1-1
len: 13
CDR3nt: TGCAGCGCCGGACAGGGTTGGAACACTGAAGCTTTCTTT
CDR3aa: CSAGQGWNTEAFF

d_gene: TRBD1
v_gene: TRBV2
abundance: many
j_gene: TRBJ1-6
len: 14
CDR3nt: TGTGCCAGCAGTGTTGACAGGGGAAATTCACCCCTCCACTTT
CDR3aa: CASSVDRGNSPLHF

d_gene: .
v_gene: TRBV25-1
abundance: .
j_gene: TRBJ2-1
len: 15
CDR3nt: TGTGCCAGCAGTAGGTGGGGGGACTCCTACAATGAGCAGTTCTTC
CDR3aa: CASSRWGDSYNEQFF

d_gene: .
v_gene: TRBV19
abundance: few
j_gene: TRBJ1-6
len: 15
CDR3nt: TGTGCCAGTAATCTTGAGGGGAAATATAATTCACCCCTCCACTTT
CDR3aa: CASNLEGKYNSPLHF

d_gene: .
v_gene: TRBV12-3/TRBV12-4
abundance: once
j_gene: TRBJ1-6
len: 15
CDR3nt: TGTGCCAGCAGTGAGGGGTTGGGAAATAATTCACCCCTCCACTTT
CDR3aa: CASSEGLGNNSPLHF

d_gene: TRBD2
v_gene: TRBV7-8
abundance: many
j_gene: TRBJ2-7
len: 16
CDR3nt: TGTGCCAGCAGTGGGGAGGGAGCGGCAACTTCCTACGAGCAGTACTTC
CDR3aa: CASSGEGAATSYEQYF

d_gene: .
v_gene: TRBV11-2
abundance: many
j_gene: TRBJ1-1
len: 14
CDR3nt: TGTGCCAGCAGCCTCCGGACAGCGAACACTGAAGCTTTCTTT
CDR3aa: CASSLRTANTEAFF

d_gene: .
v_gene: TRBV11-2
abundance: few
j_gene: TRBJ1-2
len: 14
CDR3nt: TGTGCCAGCAGCTCCGGACAGACCTTCTATGGCTACACCTTC
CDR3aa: CASSSGQTFYGYTF